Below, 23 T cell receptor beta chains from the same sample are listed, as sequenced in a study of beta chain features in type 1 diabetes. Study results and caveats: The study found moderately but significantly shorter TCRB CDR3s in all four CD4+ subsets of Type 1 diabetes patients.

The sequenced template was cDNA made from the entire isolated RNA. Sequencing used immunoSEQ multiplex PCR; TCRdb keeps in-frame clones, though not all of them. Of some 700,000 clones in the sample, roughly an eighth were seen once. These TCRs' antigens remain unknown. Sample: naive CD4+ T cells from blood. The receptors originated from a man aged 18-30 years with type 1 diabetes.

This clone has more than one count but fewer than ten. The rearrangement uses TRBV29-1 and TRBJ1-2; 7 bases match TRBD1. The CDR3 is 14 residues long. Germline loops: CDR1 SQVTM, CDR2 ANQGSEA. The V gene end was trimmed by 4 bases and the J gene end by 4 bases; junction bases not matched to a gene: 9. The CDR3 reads CSVGNAGGFYGYTF. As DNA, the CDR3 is TGCAGCGTTGGCAACGCAGGGGGTTTCTATGGCTACACCTTC.

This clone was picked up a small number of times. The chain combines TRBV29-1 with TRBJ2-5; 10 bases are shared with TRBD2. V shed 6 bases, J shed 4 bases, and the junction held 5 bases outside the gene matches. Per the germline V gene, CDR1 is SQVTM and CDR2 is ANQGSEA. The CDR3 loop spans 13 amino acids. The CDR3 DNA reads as TGCAGCGTGCCTGCTAGCGGGGGAGAGACCCAGTACTTC. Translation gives CSVPASGGETQYF.

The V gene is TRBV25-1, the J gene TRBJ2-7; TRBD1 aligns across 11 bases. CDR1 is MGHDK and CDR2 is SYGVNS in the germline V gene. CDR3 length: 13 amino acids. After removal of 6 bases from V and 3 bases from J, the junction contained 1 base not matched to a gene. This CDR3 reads CASRGQGDYEQYF. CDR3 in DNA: TGTGCCAGCAGGGGACAGGGGGACTACGAGCAGTACTTC.

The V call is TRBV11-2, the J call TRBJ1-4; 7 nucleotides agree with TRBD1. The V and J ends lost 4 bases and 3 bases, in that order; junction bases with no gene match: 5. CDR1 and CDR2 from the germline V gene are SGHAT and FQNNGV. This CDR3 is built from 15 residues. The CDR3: CASSSRQGANEKLFF. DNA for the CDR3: TGTGCCAGCAGCTCCCGACAGGGTGCTAATGAAAAACTGTTTTTT.

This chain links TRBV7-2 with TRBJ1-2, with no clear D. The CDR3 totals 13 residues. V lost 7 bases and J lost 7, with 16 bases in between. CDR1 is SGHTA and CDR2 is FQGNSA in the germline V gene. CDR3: CASTQGPIIGYTF. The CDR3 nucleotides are TGTGCCAGCACCCAAGGGCCAATTATTGGCTACACCTTC.

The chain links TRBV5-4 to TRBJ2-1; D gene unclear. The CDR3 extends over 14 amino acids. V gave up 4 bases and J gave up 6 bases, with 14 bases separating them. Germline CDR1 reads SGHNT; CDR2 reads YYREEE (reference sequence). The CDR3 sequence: CASSLSHASNEQFF. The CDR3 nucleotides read TGTGCCAGCAGCCTATCGCACGCTAGCAATGAGCAGTTCTTC.

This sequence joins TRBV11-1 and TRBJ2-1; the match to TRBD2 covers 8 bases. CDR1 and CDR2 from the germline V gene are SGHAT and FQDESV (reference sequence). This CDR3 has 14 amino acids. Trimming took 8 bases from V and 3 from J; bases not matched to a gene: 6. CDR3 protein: CASGTSRGYNEQFF. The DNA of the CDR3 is TGTGCCAGCGGGACTAGTAGAGGCTACAATGAGCAGTTCTTC.

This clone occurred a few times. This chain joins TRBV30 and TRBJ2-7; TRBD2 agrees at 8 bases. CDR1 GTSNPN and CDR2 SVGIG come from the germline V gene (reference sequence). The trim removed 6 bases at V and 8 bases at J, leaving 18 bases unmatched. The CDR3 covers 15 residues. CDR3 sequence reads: CACRRGGKGLPQQYF. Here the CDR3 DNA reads TGTGCCTGCCGCCGCGGGGGGAAAGGATTACCCCAGCAGTACTTC.

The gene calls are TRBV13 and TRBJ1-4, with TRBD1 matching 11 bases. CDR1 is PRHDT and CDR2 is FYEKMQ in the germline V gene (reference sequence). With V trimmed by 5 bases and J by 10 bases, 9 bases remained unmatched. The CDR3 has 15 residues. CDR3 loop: CASSQEGGTGGKLFF. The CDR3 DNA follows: TGTGCCAGCAGCCAAGAAGGTGGGACAGGGGGAAAACTGTTTTTT.

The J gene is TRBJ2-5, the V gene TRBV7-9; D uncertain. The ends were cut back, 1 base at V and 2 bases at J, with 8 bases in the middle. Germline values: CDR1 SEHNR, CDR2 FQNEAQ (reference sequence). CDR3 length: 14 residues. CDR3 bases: TGTGCCAGCAGCTTAGACGGCAGTCAAGAGACCCAGTACTTC. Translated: CASSLDGSQETQYF.

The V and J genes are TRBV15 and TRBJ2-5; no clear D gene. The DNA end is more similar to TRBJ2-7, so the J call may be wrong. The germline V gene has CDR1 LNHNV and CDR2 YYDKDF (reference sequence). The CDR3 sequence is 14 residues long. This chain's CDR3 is CATSRDRSSYEQYF. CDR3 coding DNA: TGTGCCACCAGCAGAGATCGGAGCTCCTACGAGCAGTACTTC.

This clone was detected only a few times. The CDR3 DNA reads as TGTGCCAGCAGTCCCGCCGCCGAGTTCAATCAGCCCCAGCATTTT. This translates into CASSPAAEFNQPQHF. The chain uses TRBV27 and TRBJ1-5; no firm D call. Germline lookup yields CDR1 MNHEY and CDR2 SMNVEV (reference sequence). The CDR3 totals 15 residues. V was clipped by 5 bases and J by 3 bases, with 14 bases between them.

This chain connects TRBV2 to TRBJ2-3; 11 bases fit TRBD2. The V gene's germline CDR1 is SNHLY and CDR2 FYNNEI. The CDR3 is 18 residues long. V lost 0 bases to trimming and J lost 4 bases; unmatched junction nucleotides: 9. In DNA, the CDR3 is TGTGCCAGCAGTGAAGCGCTTAGACTAGCGGGGAGATCAGATACGCAGTATTTT. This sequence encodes CASSEALRLAGRSDTQYF.

The CDR3 nucleotides read TGTGCCAGCAGCACCCGGACAGGAGTTCCCTCAGATACGCAGTATTTT. This translates into CASSTRTGVPSDTQYF. This chain joins TRBV11-2 and TRBJ2-3, with 7 bases aligning to TRBD1. The CDR3 loop spans 16 amino acids. CDR1 SGHAT and CDR2 FQNNGV come from the germline V gene. Losses at the gene ends were 5 bases for V and 4 bases for J; bases not matched to a gene: 12. The complete variable domain, with remaining parts taken from reference TRBV11-2 and TRBJ2-3, reads EAGVAQSPRYKIIEKRQSVAFWCNPISGHATLYWYQQILGQGPKLLIQFQNNGVVDDSQLPKDRFSAERLKGVDSTLKIQPAKLEDSAVYLCASSTRTGVPSDTQYFGPGTRLTVL.

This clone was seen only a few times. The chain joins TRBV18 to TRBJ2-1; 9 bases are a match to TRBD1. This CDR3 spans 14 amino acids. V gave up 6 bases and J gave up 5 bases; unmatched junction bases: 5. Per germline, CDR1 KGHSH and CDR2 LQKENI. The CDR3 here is CASSRQGVDNEQFF. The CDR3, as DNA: TGTGCCAGCTCCCGACAGGGGGTCGACAATGAGCAGTTCTTC.

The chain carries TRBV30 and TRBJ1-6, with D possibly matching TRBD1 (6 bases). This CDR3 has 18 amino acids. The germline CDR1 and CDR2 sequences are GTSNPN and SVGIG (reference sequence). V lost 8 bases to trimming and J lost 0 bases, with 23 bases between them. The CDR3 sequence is CAQGSDRPTSSYNSPLHF. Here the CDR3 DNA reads TGTGCCCAGGGGTCCGACCGACCGACGAGCTCCTATAATTCACCCCTCCACTTT.

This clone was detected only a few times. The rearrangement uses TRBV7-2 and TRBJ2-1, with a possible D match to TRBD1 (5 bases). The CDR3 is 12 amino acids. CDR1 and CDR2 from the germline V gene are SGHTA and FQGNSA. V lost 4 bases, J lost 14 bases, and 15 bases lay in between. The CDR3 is CASSSNQGRKFF. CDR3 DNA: TGTGCCAGCAGCTCAAATCAGGGTAGGAAGTTCTTC.

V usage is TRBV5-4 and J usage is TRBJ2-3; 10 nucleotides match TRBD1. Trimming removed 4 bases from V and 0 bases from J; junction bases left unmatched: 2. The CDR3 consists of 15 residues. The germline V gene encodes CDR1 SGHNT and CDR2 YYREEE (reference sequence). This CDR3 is CASSQGQGSTDTQYF. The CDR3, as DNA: TGTGCCAGCAGCCAGGGACAGGGGAGCACAGATACGCAGTATTTT.

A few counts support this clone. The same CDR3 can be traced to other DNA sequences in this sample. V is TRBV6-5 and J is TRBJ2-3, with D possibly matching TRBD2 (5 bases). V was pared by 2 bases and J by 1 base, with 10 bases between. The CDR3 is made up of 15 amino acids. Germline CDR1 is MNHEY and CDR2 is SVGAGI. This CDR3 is CASSYGGLRTDTQYF. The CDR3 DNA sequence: TGTGCCAGCAGTTACGGTGGACTGCGCACAGATACGCAGTATTTT.

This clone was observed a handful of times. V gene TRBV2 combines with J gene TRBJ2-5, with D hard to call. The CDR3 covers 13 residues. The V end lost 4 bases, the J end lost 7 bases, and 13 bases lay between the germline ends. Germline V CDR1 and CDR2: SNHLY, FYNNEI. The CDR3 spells CASSAETSGTQYF. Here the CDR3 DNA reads TGTGCCAGCAGTGCCGAGACCTCCGGGACCCAGTACTTC.

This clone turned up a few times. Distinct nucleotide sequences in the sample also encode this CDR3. CDR3 sequence: CASSVAGSGANVLTF. The CDR3 nucleotides are TGTGCCAGCAGCGTAGCGGGCTCTGGGGCCAACGTCCTGACTTTC. This chain uses TRBV9 with TRBJ2-6; D is ambiguous. The CDR3 spans 15 residues. Trimming pared 0 bases from V and 0 bases from J, leaving 4 bases between. Germline V gene data show CDR1 as SGDLS and CDR2 as YYNGEE. Full variable domain (remainder filled in from reference TRBV9 and TRBJ2-6): DSGVTQTPKHLITATGQRVTLRCSPRSGDLSVYWYQQSLDQGLQFLIQYYNGEERAKGNILERFSAQQFPDLHSELNLSSLELGDSALYFCASSVAGSGANVLTFGAGSRLTVL.

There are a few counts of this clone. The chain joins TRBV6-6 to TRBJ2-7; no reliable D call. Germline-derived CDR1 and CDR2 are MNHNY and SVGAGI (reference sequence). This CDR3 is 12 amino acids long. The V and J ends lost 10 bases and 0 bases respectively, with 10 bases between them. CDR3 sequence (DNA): TGTGCCATCCTAAGTGCCTCCTACGAGCAGTACTTC. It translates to CAILSASYEQYF.

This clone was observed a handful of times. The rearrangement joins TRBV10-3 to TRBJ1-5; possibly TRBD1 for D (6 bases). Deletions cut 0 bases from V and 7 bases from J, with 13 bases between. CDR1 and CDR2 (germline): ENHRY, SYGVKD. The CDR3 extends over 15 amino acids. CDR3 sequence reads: CAISESGGQSQPQHF. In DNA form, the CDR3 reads TGTGCCATCAGTGAGTCAGGAGGACAGTCGCAGCCCCAGCATTTT.